Below, 27 T cell receptor beta chains from the same sample are listed, as sequenced in a study of blood T cell repertoires in COVID-19. The protocol was immunoSEQ multiplex PCR, while the TCRdb copy is restricted to in-frame clones and leaves out a portion. The repertoire includes some 100,000 clones, just over 90% of them detected once, and 5% to 6% sits in the top ten. Sequenced sample: peripheral blood. The receptors stem from a man in his forties or fifties with acute or convalescent COVID-19.

The rearrangement links TRBV6-2 or TRBV6-3 to TRBJ2-1; 12 bases fit TRBD2. J lost 1 base, V lost 4 bases, and 14 bases had no gene match. Germline loops: CDR1 MNHEY, CDR2 SVGEGT. The CDR3 length is 20 residues. Here the CDR3 reads CASSSILLAGGKGSYNEQFF. As DNA, the CDR3 is TGTGCCAGCAGTTCGATCCTTCTAGCGGGAGGGAAGGGATCCTACAATGAGCAGTTCTTC.

The chain couples TRBV19 to TRBJ2-7; 7 positions match TRBD1. Germline trimming cut 10 bases from V and 0 bases from J; bases unmatched to any gene: 6. This CDR3 spans 13 amino acids. The V gene's germline CDR1 is LNHDA and CDR2 SQIVND (reference sequence). The CDR3 region is CATTGTDSYEQYF. The CDR3 DNA follows: TGTGCCACCACCGGGACAGACTCCTACGAGCAGTACTTC.

The chain is built from TRBV5-8 and TRBJ1-1, with a possible D match to TRBD1 (5 bases). There are 11 residues in the CDR3. CDR1 SGHTS and CDR2 YDEGEE come from the germline V gene. Trimming pared 6 bases from V and 7 bases from J, leaving 10 bases between. CDR3 DNA: TGTGCCAGCATTCGAAGGGGTGAAGCTTTCTTT. Translating it yields CASIRRGEAFF.

This sequence joins TRBV6-1 and TRBJ1-6; D not certain. Germline CDR1 and CDR2: MNHNS and SASEGT. The CDR3 length is 15 residues. V lost 2 bases and J 6 bases, leaving 11 bases between the germline ends. Here the CDR3 reads CASSENHFSNSPLHF. For the CDR3, the DNA is TGTGCCAGCAGTGAAAATCATTTTTCTAATTCACCCCTCCACTTT.

Remarks on this clone: Sequence at one end of the junction differs from germline and may be a read error. In DNA, the CDR3 is TGTGCCAGCAGTGAACCTGGACAGGTGGGCTTC. Protein product: CASSEPGQVGF. V is TRBV6-1 and J is TRBJ2-7, with 7 bases matching TRBD1. The CDR3 has 11 amino acids. Germline lookup yields CDR1 MNHNS and CDR2 SASEGT.

The chain employs TRBV28 and TRBJ1-6, with a possible D match to TRBD1 (6 bases). V was cut by 5 bases and J by 8 bases, with 16 bases left in between. Germline V CDR1 and CDR2: MDHEN, SYDVKM. The CDR3 totals 15 residues. The CDR3 region has the DNA TGTGCCAGCAGTCCAGGGGTGGGGATTGATTCACCCCTCCACTTT. This gives the protein CASSPGVGIDSPLHF.

This clone was found a few times. The chain employs TRBV4-1 and TRBJ1-5; 8 bases are a match to TRBD1. Trimming removed 4 bases from V and 5 bases from J; junction bases left unmatched: 4. The V gene's germline CDR1 is MGHRA and CDR2 YSYEKL. The CDR3 covers 14 residues. The CDR3 nucleotides are TGCGCCAGCAGCCTAGGACAGGGAGATCAGCCCCAGCATTTT. It translates to CASSLGQGDQPQHF.

The CDR3 reads CASSSGQGANGYTF. The CDR3 region has the DNA TGCGCCAGCAGCTCGGGACAGGGGGCGAATGGCTACACCTTC. The chain employs TRBV5-1 and TRBJ1-2; 12 bases map to TRBD1. Trimming cost V 3 bases and J 6 bases; bases outside gene matches: 3. Germline lookup yields CDR1 SGHRS and CDR2 YFSETQ. The CDR3 is made up of 14 amino acids.

The table lists this clone with a count of one. The rearrangement uses TRBV27 and TRBJ2-6; 8 bases match TRBD1. Germline CDR1 MNHEY, CDR2 SMNVEV (reference sequence). CDR3 length: 19 amino acids. Trimming removed 3 bases from V and 1 base from J; junction bases left unmatched: 11. The CDR3, as DNA: TGTGCCAGCAGTTTGGTCGGGGACAGGCTTCGTTCTGGGGCCAACGTCCTGACTTTC. Encoded protein: CASSLVGDRLRSGANVLTF.

The gene calls are TRBV5-1 and TRBJ2-1; 14 bases are a match to TRBD2. With V trimmed by 7 bases and J by 6 bases, 6 bases remained unmatched. Germline V gene sequence: CDR1 SGHRS, CDR2 YFSETQ. This CDR3 is 15 amino acids long. This CDR3 reads CASVGLAGGGNEQFF. Written as DNA, the CDR3 is TGCGCCAGCGTTGGACTAGCGGGAGGTGGCAATGAGCAGTTCTTC.

The chain is built from TRBV18 and TRBJ2-5; unclear D gene. This CDR3 contains 13 residues. Germline V gene sequence: CDR1 KGHSH, CDR2 LQKENI. Between the trimmed V and J ends, which lost 0 bases and 5 bases, there was a span of 7 bases. The CDR3 is CASSPPVGETQYF. In DNA, the CDR3 is TGTGCCAGCTCACCACCGGTCGGGGAGACCCAGTACTTC.

The CDR3 DNA follows: TGTGCCAGCAGTGAAGCGGCGGACAGCCTTGCAACTAATGAAAAACTGTTTTTT. It specifies CASSEAADSLATNEKLFF. The chain links TRBV6-1 to TRBJ1-4; D is possibly TRBD1 (6 bases). V gave up 0 bases and J gave up 0 bases, with 14 bases separating them. The CDR3 is 18 residues long. The germline CDR1 and CDR2 sequences are MNHNS and SASEGT.

The rearrangement uses TRBV7-9 and TRBJ2-7; tentative D call: TRBD1 (5 bases). The germline CDR1 and CDR2 sequences are SEHNR and FQNEAQ (reference sequence). CDR3 size: 14 residues. Trimming removed 2 bases at V and 0 bases at J, with 8 bases between. The CDR3 reads CASSLLDSSYEQYF. Here the CDR3 DNA reads TGTGCCAGCAGCTTACTAGACAGCTCCTACGAGCAGTACTTC.

V usage is TRBV11-2 and J usage is TRBJ2-3, with D possibly being TRBD2 (6 bases). CDR1 is SGHAT, CDR2 FQNNGV, per germline. The CDR3 is 15 residues long. The ends were cut back, 5 bases at V and 1 base at J, with 13 bases in the middle. The chain's CDR3 is CASSTRDWRTDTQYF. The CDR3 bases are TGTGCCAGCAGCACCCGGGACTGGCGCACAGATACGCAGTATTTT.

The V and J genes are TRBV2 and TRBJ2-7, with 12 bases matching TRBD2. Per the germline V gene, CDR1 is SNHLY and CDR2 is FYNNEI. V shed 1 base, J shed 3 bases, and the junction held 4 bases outside the gene matches. This CDR3 spans 16 amino acids. The CDR3: CASSEGTSGIYYEQYF. CDR3 DNA: TGTGCCAGCAGTGAAGGGACTAGCGGGATCTACTACGAGCAGTACTTC. The full variable domain, its missing parts supplied by reference TRBV2 and TRBJ2-7, is EPEVTQTPSHQVTQMGQEVILRCVPISNHLYFYWYRQILGQKVEFLVSFYNNEISEKSEIFDDQFSVERPDGSNFTLKIRSTKLEDSAMYFCASSEGTSGIYYEQYFGPGTRLTVT.

This rearrangement joins TRBV5-1 to TRBJ2-1; possible D gene TRBD1, 6 bases. V dropped 0 bases and J dropped 2 bases, with 15 bases sitting between them. This CDR3 comprises 17 residues. Germline V gene data show CDR1 as SGHRS and CDR2 as YFSETQ. CDR3 bases: TGCGCCAGCAGCTTGGTTGAGTCAGGGGTCACCTACAATGAGCAGTTCTTC. Protein: CASSLVESGVTYNEQFF.

This chain links TRBV29-1 with TRBJ2-3; 15 bases are shared with TRBD2. The CDR3 extends over 19 amino acids. The germline V gene encodes CDR1 SQVTM and CDR2 ANQGSEA. J gave up 0 bases and V 5 bases, and 12 bases lay outside the gene matches. In DNA, the CDR3 is TGCAGCGTTTACACCGGGACTAGCGGGAGGTTTAGAAGCACAGATACGCAGTATTTT. Translation: CSVYTGTSGRFRSTDTQYF.

This rearrangement joins TRBV12-3 or TRBV12-4 to TRBJ1-4; 8 nucleotides match TRBD1. V lost 6 bases and J lost 7; bases outside the gene matches: 4. The CDR3 contains 13 residues. The CDR3 region is CASRGQGFEKLFF. The CDR3, as DNA: TGTGCCAGCAGAGGACAGGGCTTTGAAAAACTGTTTTTT.

J is TRBJ2-7 and V is TRBV7-9; 8 nucleotides line up with TRBD2. With V trimmed by 1 base and J by 4 bases, 6 bases remained unmatched. This CDR3 comprises 15 residues. Germline V gives CDR1 SEHNR, CDR2 FQNEAQ (reference sequence). The CDR3 loop is CASSLGGGGSYEQYF. The CDR3 bases are TGTGCCAGCAGCTTAGGTGGCGGGGGGAGTTACGAGCAGTACTTC. Looking up the rest from reference TRBV7-9 and TRBJ2-7 gives the full variable domain: DTGVSQNPRHKITKRGQNVTFRCDPISEHNRLYWYRQTLGQGPEFLTYFQNEAQLEKSRLLSDRFSAERPKGSFSTLEIQRTEQGDSAMYLCASSLGGGGSYEQYFGPGTRLTVT.

The rearrangement links TRBV19 to TRBJ2-1, with 8 positions matching TRBD2. CDR1 and CDR2 from the germline V gene are LNHDA and SQIVND (reference sequence). The trim removed 3 bases at V and 7 bases at J, leaving 5 bases unmatched. The CDR3 spans 14 residues. The CDR3 sequence: CASSIFGGRNEQFF. As DNA, the CDR3 is TGTGCCAGTAGTATTTTTGGCGGGAGGAATGAGCAGTTCTTC.

The rearrangement links TRBV2 to TRBJ2-1; TRBD1 matches at 9 bases. The trim removed 8 bases at V and 2 bases at J, leaving 4 bases unmatched. Germline V gives CDR1 SNHLY, CDR2 FYNNEI. This CDR3 contains 14 residues. The CDR3 here is CASLRTGAYNEQFF. The CDR3, as DNA: TGTGCCAGCTTACGGACAGGGGCCTACAATGAGCAGTTCTTC.

The V and J genes are TRBV6-6 and TRBJ2-1, with D perhaps matching TRBD1 (6 bases). V was trimmed by 2 bases and J by 0 bases, leaving 11 bases between them. CDR1 MNHNY and CDR2 SVGAGI come from the germline V gene (reference sequence). The CDR3 loop spans 16 amino acids. In nucleotides, the CDR3 is TGTGCCAGCAGTTACGGGGGCGGGCCCTCCTACAATGAGCAGTTCTTC. As protein: CASSYGGGPSYNEQFF.

This chain uses TRBV19 with TRBJ2-7; tentative D call: TRBD2 (5 bases). The CDR3 has 14 residues. Germline lookup yields CDR1 LNHDA and CDR2 SQIVND (reference sequence). V lost 2 bases and J 5 bases, leaving 13 bases between the germline ends. The CDR3 region has the DNA TGTGCCAGTAGTATAAGAGGGCAGCACAACGAGCAGTACTTC. Its translation: CASSIRGQHNEQYF.

This chain links TRBV6-2 or TRBV6-3 with TRBJ2-7; 10 nucleotides line up with TRBD2. This CDR3 contains 19 residues. Germline-derived CDR1 and CDR2 are MNHEY and SVGEGT. Germline trimming cut 2 bases from V and 0 bases from J; bases unmatched to any gene: 13. CDR3 amino acids: CASSYLSASGSDSSYEQYF. The CDR3 bases are TGTGCCAGCAGTTACCTAAGTGCTAGCGGGAGTGATAGCTCCTACGAGCAGTACTTC.

The gene calls are TRBV5-1 and TRBJ2-7, with 14 positions matching TRBD2. The CDR3 runs 17 residues. Germline V gives CDR1 SGHRS, CDR2 YFSETQ. The J segment lost 2 bases and the V segment lost 2 bases, leaving 6 bases of the junction unmatched. The CDR3 loop is CASSFYGLAGGPYEQYF. The CDR3, as DNA: TGCGCCAGCAGCTTTTACGGACTAGCGGGAGGACCCTACGAGCAGTACTTC.

This chain uses TRBV6-5 with TRBJ2-2, with D uncertain. The CDR3 extends over 12 amino acids. The germline V gene has CDR1 MNHEY and CDR2 SVGAGI. V was trimmed by 11 bases and J by 0 bases, leaving 7 bases between them. In DNA form, the CDR3 reads TGTGCCGTGGTAGCGAACACCGGGGAGCTGTTTTTT. Residues: CAVVANTGELFF.

CDR3 sequence reads: CASSPPSGQSTDTQYF. The CDR3 coding sequence is TGTGCCAGCTCACCACCCTCGGGACAAAGCACAGATACGCAGTATTTT. V is TRBV18 and J is TRBJ2-3; tentatively, D is TRBD1 (6 bases). This CDR3 has 16 residues. CDR1 is KGHSH and CDR2 is LQKENI in the germline V gene. Trimming stripped 0 bases from V and 0 bases from J, with 10 bases between.